The entry below gives a single T cell receptor (beta chain) sequence along with its context. The germline gives CDR1 SGHVS, CDR2 FQNEAQ. The CDR3 extends over 16 amino acids. J gave up 4 bases and V 3 bases, and 11 bases lay outside the gene matches. This entry belongs to a study of cytomegalovirus exposure and HLA in healthy donors. Primers included in the PCR were 60 Vbeta and 13 Jbeta primers. The protocol was immunoSEQ multiplex PCR, while the TCRdb copy is restricted to in-frame clones and leaves out a portion. The sample gives around 94,000 clones, roughly three fifths of which show up once; 4.5% to 5% is in the top ten.

Sequenced: PBMCs. The sequence derives from a human donor in good health. This chain joins TRBV7-8 and TRBJ2-5; 7 nucleotides align to TRBD1. The CDR3 nucleotides are TGTGCCAGCAGCTTCGGGGCAGGGGGTCTCCGAGAGACCCAGTACTTC. It translates to CASSFGAGGLRETQYF. Drawing the rest from reference TRBV7-8 and TRBJ2-5, the complete variable domain is GAGVSQSPRYKVAKRGQDVALRCDPISGHVSLFWYQQALGQGPEFLTYFQNEAQLDKSGLPSDRFFAERPEGSVSTLKIQRTQQEDSAVYLCASSFGAGGLRETQYFGPGTRLLVL.